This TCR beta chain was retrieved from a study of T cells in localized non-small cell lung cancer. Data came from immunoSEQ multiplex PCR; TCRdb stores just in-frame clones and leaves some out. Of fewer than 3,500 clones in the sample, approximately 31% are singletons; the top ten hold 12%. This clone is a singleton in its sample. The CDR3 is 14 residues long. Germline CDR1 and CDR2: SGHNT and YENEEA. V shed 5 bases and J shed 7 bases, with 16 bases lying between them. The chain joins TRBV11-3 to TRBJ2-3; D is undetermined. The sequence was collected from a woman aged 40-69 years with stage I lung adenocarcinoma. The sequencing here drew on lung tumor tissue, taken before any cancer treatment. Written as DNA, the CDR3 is TGTGCCAGCAGCCAATCAGATATTGTGAATACGCAGTATTTT. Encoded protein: CASSQSDIVNTQYF.